Shown below are 6 T cell receptor beta chains from a single sample sequenced in a study of cytomegalovirus exposure and HLA in healthy donors. Amplification used 60 Vbeta primers and 13 Jbeta primers. Measured with immunoSEQ multiplex PCR; TCRdb has only the in-frame clones, and not every one. The record lists some 150,000 clones, of which the ten most abundant hold approximately 2.4%. Sequenced material: PBMCs. These receptors were taken from a man aged 40-50 years in good health and CMV-seronegative.

Note on this clone: This CDR3 is also generated by other DNA sequences in the sample. V and J are TRBV19 and TRBJ1-1; D is perhaps TRBD1 (5 bases). The CDR3 loop spans 13 amino acids. Looked up from germline, CDR1 is LNHDA and CDR2 is SQIVND (reference sequence). Trimming removed 0 bases from V and 3 bases from J, with 5 bases in between. This CDR3 is CASSIDRDTEAFF. Written as DNA, the CDR3 is TGTGCCAGTAGTATAGACAGGGACACTGAAGCTTTCTTT.

This chain uses TRBV7-2 with TRBJ2-2; TRBD1 matches 10 bases. The trim removed 2 bases at V and 5 bases at J, leaving 2 bases unmatched. Germline loops: CDR1 SGHTA, CDR2 FQGNSA. This CDR3 is built from 15 residues. The CDR3 sequence: CASSLRQGATGELFF. The CDR3 nucleotides are TGTGCCAGCAGCTTAAGACAGGGGGCGACCGGGGAGCTGTTTTTT.

The chain carries TRBV27 and TRBJ1-2; D is possibly TRBD1 (5 bases). Trimming pared 6 bases from V and 9 bases from J, leaving 11 bases between. The CDR3 runs 11 residues. Germline loops: CDR1 MNHEY, CDR2 SMNVEV (reference sequence). This CDR3 reads CASSQGRSYTF. The CDR3 DNA sequence: TGTGCCAGCAGCCAGGGAAGGAGCTACACCTTC.

The rearrangement uses TRBV6-5 and TRBJ2-5; unclear D gene. The J call may be wrong; the DNA end is better matched by TRBJ2-7. CDR1 is MNHEY and CDR2 is SVGAGI in the germline V gene. The length of the CDR3 is 11 residues. The CDR3 DNA sequence: TGTGCCAGCAGAAGGAGCTACGAGCAGTACTTC. As protein: CASRRSYEQYF.

The rearrangement uses TRBV11-3 and TRBJ2-2; D is possibly TRBD1 (7 bases). This CDR3 is 16 amino acids long. Deletions cut 5 bases from V and 1 base from J, with 14 bases between. Germline V gene data show CDR1 as SGHNT and CDR2 as YENEEA. The CDR3 reads CASSTRQGGNTGELFF. The CDR3 region has the DNA TGTGCCAGCAGCACCCGACAGGGAGGGAACACCGGGGAGCTGTTTTTT.

The gene calls are TRBV9 and TRBJ2-3, with a weak D call TRBD1 (5 bases). Trimming shortened V by 3 bases and J by 4 bases, and 12 bases separated the two germline ends. CDR1 SGDLS and CDR2 YYNGEE come from the germline V gene. The CDR3 is 14 amino acids. CDR3 sequence: CASSASGHPDTQYF. CDR3 coding DNA: TGTGCCAGCAGCGCCTCAGGGCACCCAGATACGCAGTATTTT.